Shown below are 29 T cell receptor beta chains from a single sample sequenced in a study of beta chain features in type 1 diabetes. Expressed TCRB transcripts were sequenced because the isolated RNA had all been reverse transcribed beforehand. Sequencing used immunoSEQ multiplex PCR; TCRdb keeps in-frame clones, though not all of them. The sample consists of 200,000 to 300,000 clones, 68% of them appearing once. Sequencing was performed on naive CD4+ T cells from blood. The source is a man under 40 in good health.

The genes are TRBV4-1 and TRBJ2-1; 11 bases are a match to TRBD2. Germline assignment: CDR1 MGHRA and CDR2 YSYEKL. Trimming took 2 bases from V and 6 from J; bases not matched to a gene: 9. This CDR3 spans 17 amino acids. The CDR3 loop is CASSQTPSGGLRNEQFF. CDR3 coding DNA: TGCGCCAGCAGCCAAACGCCTAGCGGGGGGCTACGCAATGAGCAGTTCTTC.

The genes are TRBV7-2 and TRBJ1-1; unclear D gene. The ends were cut back, 3 bases at V and 5 bases at J, with 10 bases in the middle. The CDR3 sequence is 13 residues long. The V gene's germline CDR1 is SGHTA and CDR2 FQGNSA. CDR3 in amino acids: CASSLVTETEAFF. In DNA form, the CDR3 reads TGTGCCAGCAGCTTGGTGACTGAGACTGAAGCTTTCTTT.

The chain uses TRBV27 and TRBJ2-5, with 13 bases matching TRBD2. The CDR3 totals 15 residues. Germline V CDR1 and CDR2: MNHEY, SMNVEV (reference sequence). V shed 8 bases, J shed 4 bases, and the junction held 7 bases outside the gene matches. CDR3 DNA sequence: TGTGCCAGCGGACTAGCGGGAGTGAGGCGAGAGACCCAGTACTTC. This encodes CASGLAGVRRETQYF.

Concerning this clone: Other DNA sequences within the sample encode an identical CDR3. As DNA, the CDR3 is TGCGCCAGCAGCTTGGAAGGGACAGATACGCAGTATTTT. Translating gives CASSLEGTDTQYF. J is TRBJ2-3 and V is TRBV5-1; no reliable D call. Trimming stripped 0 bases from V and 3 bases from J, with 5 bases between. Germline loops: CDR1 SGHRS, CDR2 YFSETQ. The CDR3 consists of 13 residues.

The rearrangement uses TRBV25-1 and TRBJ1-6, with D perhaps matching TRBD1 (5 bases). This CDR3 has 17 amino acids. Germline CDR1 reads MGHDK; CDR2 reads SYGVNS. V shed 2 bases and J shed 4 bases, with 15 bases lying between them. The DNA for the CDR3 is TGTGCCAGCAGTGAAGGAAGGCAGGGCGTATATAATTCACCCCTCCACTTT. It specifies CASSEGRQGVYNSPLHF.

This chain joins TRBV30 and TRBJ1-2; D uncertain. Germline-derived CDR1 and CDR2 are GTSNPN and SVGIG (reference sequence). The CDR3 is 17 residues long. Deletions cut 2 bases from V and 0 bases from J, with 19 bases between. The CDR3 region has the DNA TGTGCCTGGAGTATCCTCCGACCGGGAAAGGCTAACTATGGCTACACCTTC. Its translation: CAWSILRPGKANYGYTF.

The rearrangement links TRBV30 to TRBJ2-1; the D is unclear. The CDR3 extends over 14 amino acids. The V gene lost 0 bases and the J gene lost 9 bases, with 15 bases spanning the gap. Germline CDR1 is GTSNPN and CDR2 is SVGIG (reference sequence). The CDR3 DNA sequence: TGTGCCTGGAGTGTAGGAAGAGCCTACGGTGAGCAGTTCTTC. It translates to CAWSVGRAYGEQFF. Filled out from reference TRBV30 and TRBJ2-1, the complete variable domain reads SQTIHQWPATLVQPVGSPLSLECTVEGTSNPNLYWYRQAAGRGLQLLFYSVGIGQISSEVPQNLSASRPQDRQFILSSKKLLLSDSGFYLCAWSVGRAYGEQFFGPGTRLTVL.

The chain has TRBV5-1 and TRBJ2-3, with TRBD1 matching over 8 bases. Germline CDR1 and CDR2: SGHRS and YFSETQ. After removal of 4 bases from V and 8 bases from J, the junction contained 9 bases not matched to a gene. This CDR3 is 14 amino acids long. Here the CDR3 reads CASSGTGFDATQYF. The CDR3 region has the DNA TGCGCCAGCAGCGGGACAGGTTTTGACGCTACGCAGTATTTT.

This chain joins TRBV29-1 and TRBJ2-2; 10 bases are a match to TRBD2. V gave up 6 bases and J gave up 5 bases; unmatched junction bases: 9. The CDR3 has 15 amino acids. The V gene's germline CDR1 is SQVTM and CDR2 ANQGSEA. CDR3 in amino acids: CSVQPQGLATGELFF. The CDR3 region has the DNA TGCAGCGTGCAACCCCAGGGACTAGCGACCGGGGAGCTGTTTTTT.

This clone was observed a single time. The chain employs TRBV7-8 and TRBJ2-5; D tentatively reads TRBD1 or TRBD2 (5 bases each). Trimming cost V 7 bases and J 4 bases, with 16 bases left between them. The CDR3 runs to 14 residues. Germline CDR1 and CDR2: SGHVS and FQNEAQ. The CDR3 region has the DNA TGTGCCAGCATGAAGAGAGGGGTCCCAGAGACCCAGTACTTC. This codes for CASMKRGVPETQYF. The whole variable domain, filled in from reference TRBV7-8 and TRBJ2-5, reads GAGVSQSPRYKVAKRGQDVALRCDPISGHVSLFWYQQALGQGPEFLTYFQNEAQLDKSGLPSDRFFAERPEGSVSTLKIQRTQQEDSAVYLCASMKRGVPETQYFGPGTRLLVL.

The chain links TRBV2 to TRBJ2-3; 8 bases fit TRBD1. The CDR3 runs 15 residues. Germline CDR1 reads SNHLY; CDR2 reads FYNNEI. V lost 6 bases to trimming and J lost 3 bases; unmatched junction nucleotides: 8. DNA for the CDR3: TGTGCCAGCAGACGCGGACAGGGAGGTACAGATACGCAGTATTTT. Encoded protein: CASRRGQGGTDTQYF.

The J gene is TRBJ2-5, the V gene TRBV9, with D perhaps given as TRBD1 or TRBD2 (6 bases each). The V gene lost 5 bases and the J gene lost 5 bases, with 16 bases spanning the gap. The CDR3 runs to 14 residues. CDR1 SGDLS and CDR2 YYNGEE come from the germline V gene. CDR3 sequence (DNA): TGTGCCAGCAGTACTCAGGGGACTCACGAGACCCAGTACTTC. This translates into CASSTQGTHETQYF.

This chain connects TRBV10-3 to TRBJ2-7; no reliable D call. Germline CDR1 ENHRY, CDR2 SYGVKD. This CDR3 contains 15 residues. V lost 4 bases, J lost 0 bases, and 13 bases lay in between. The CDR3 DNA follows: TGTGCCATCAGTGCTATGGCGCAAAGCTCCTACGAGCAGTACTTC. It encodes CAISAMAQSSYEQYF.

This sequence joins TRBV5-4 and TRBJ2-1; 15 bases align to TRBD2. This CDR3 is 16 amino acids long. V lost 3 bases, J lost 7 bases, and 5 bases stayed unmatched. Germline assignment: CDR1 SGHNT and CDR2 YYREEE (reference sequence). The CDR3 region is CASSYGTSGGRNEQFF. The CDR3 DNA reads as TGTGCCAGCAGCTATGGGACTAGCGGGGGGAGGAATGAGCAGTTCTTC. Using reference TRBV5-4 and TRBJ2-1 for the parts outside the CDR3, the full variable domain is ETGVTQSPTHLIKTRGQQVTLRCSSQSGHNTVSWYQQALGQGPQFIFQYYREEENGRGNFPPRFSGLQFPNYSSELNVNALELDDSALYLCASSYGTSGGRNEQFFGPGTRLTVL.

The chain links TRBV6-5 to TRBJ2-3; the D is unclear. CDR1 and CDR2 (germline): MNHEY, SVGAGI. The V gene lost 7 bases and the J gene lost 3 bases, with 5 bases spanning the gap. The CDR3 runs 11 residues. The CDR3 region has the DNA TGTGCCAGCAAAAGGACAGATACGCAGTATTTT. This sequence encodes CASKRTDTQYF.

This clone turned up a few times. This chain uses TRBV7-2 with TRBJ2-1; tentative D call: TRBD2 (6 bases). The germline V and J ends were trimmed by 5 bases and 8 bases, with 19 bases remaining between them. CDR1 and CDR2 from the germline V gene are SGHTA and FQGNSA. The CDR3 loop spans 15 amino acids. As DNA, the CDR3 is TGTGCCAGCAGCCCAAATTACCTCTCGGGGGATGAGCAGTTCTTC. As protein: CASSPNYLSGDEQFF.

The chain employs TRBV5-6 and TRBJ2-1; TRBD2 matches at 9 bases. The V gene's germline CDR1 is SGHDT and CDR2 YYEEEE. The CDR3 contains 17 residues. Losses at the gene ends were 4 bases for V and 4 bases for J; bases not matched to a gene: 12. CDR3 coding DNA: TGTGCCAGCAGCAGTGCCGGGACTAGCTCCCGATACAATGAGCAGTTCTTC. Translating gives CASSSAGTSSRYNEQFF. Drawing the rest from reference TRBV5-6 and TRBJ2-1, the complete variable domain is DAGVTQSPTHLIKTRGQQVTLRCSPKSGHDTVSWYQQALGQGPQFIFQYYEEEERQRGNFPDRFSGHQFPNYSSELNVNALLLGDSALYLCASSSAGTSSRYNEQFFGPGTRLTVL.

CDR3 DNA sequence: TGTGCCAGTAGTATCCAGTCCAATCAGCCCCAGCATTTT. Translation: CASSIQSNQPQHF. The chain recombines TRBV19 with TRBJ1-5; no reliable D call. Germline CDR1 LNHDA, CDR2 SQIVND (reference sequence). This CDR3 contains 13 residues. With 3 bases removed from V and 3 bases from J, the gap between germline ends came to 6 bases.

A note on this clone: This same CDR3 is encoded by further DNA sequences in the sample. V and J are TRBV18 and TRBJ2-1; D uncertain. The CDR3 is made up of 14 amino acids. The V gene lost 2 bases and the J gene lost 0 bases, with 5 bases spanning the gap. Germline values: CDR1 KGHSH, CDR2 LQKENI. In DNA form, the CDR3 reads TGTGCCAGCTCACCAGATAGCTCCTACAATGAGCAGTTCTTC. Translating it yields CASSPDSSYNEQFF.

V usage is TRBV18 and J usage is TRBJ1-1; 7 positions agree with TRBD1. Trimming at V came to 8 bases and at J to 3 bases, leaving 9 bases not matched to a gene. The germline V gene has CDR1 KGHSH and CDR2 LQKENI. CDR3 length: 14 amino acids. CDR3 sequence reads: CASTEQGYYTEAFF. DNA of the CDR3: TGTGCCAGCACCGAACAGGGGTATTACACTGAAGCTTTCTTT.

The rearrangement links TRBV11-2 to TRBJ1-1; D is unclear. V lost 1 base, J lost 0 bases, and 9 bases lay in between. The CDR3 consists of 15 residues. Germline CDR1 reads SGHAT; CDR2 reads FQNNGV. The chain's CDR3 is CASSLVGTLNTEAFF. Written as DNA, the CDR3 is TGTGCCAGCAGCTTAGTTGGCACCTTGAACACTGAAGCTTTCTTT. The whole variable domain, remainder taken from reference TRBV11-2 and TRBJ1-1, is EAGVAQSPRYKIIEKRQSVAFWCNPISGHATLYWYQQILGQGPKLLIQFQNNGVVDDSQLPKDRFSAERLKGVDSTLKIQPAKLEDSAVYLCASSLVGTLNTEAFFGQGTRLTVV.

The chain employs TRBV14 and TRBJ2-7; D possibly corresponds to TRBD2 (5 bases). V was trimmed by 3 bases and J by 2 bases, leaving 14 bases between them. CDR3 size: 15 residues. Germline CDR1 and CDR2: SGHDN and FVKESK. The DNA of the CDR3 is TGTGCCAGCAGCCAGTGTCGGAGGTGTACCTACGAGCAGTACTTC. Residues: CASSQCRRCTYEQYF.

J is TRBJ2-6 and V is TRBV29-1; possibly TRBD2 for D (7 bases). CDR3 size: 16 residues. Deletions cut 7 bases from V and 4 bases from J, with 20 bases between. Germline CDR1 is SQVTM and CDR2 is ANQGSEA. CDR3 coding DNA: TGCAGCGCCCGCTGGGGGGGCGCGGGAGGGGCCAACGTCCTGACTTTC. Its protein is CSARWGGAGGANVLTF. The whole variable domain, remainder taken from reference TRBV29-1 and TRBJ2-6, is SAVISQKPSRDICQRGTSLTIQCQVDSQVTMMFWYRQQPGQSLTLIATANQGSEATYESGFVIDKFPISRPNLTFSTLTVSNMSPEDSSIYLCSARWGGAGGANVLTFGAGSRLTVL.

A single count supports this clone. This chain connects TRBV30 to TRBJ2-5; TRBD1 matches at 9 bases. The CDR3 extends over 14 amino acids. Trimming took 3 bases from V and 2 from J; bases not matched to a gene: 4. Germline CDR1 reads GTSNPN; CDR2 reads SVGIG (reference sequence). Here the CDR3 DNA reads TGTGCCTGGAGCCGCGGACAGGGGCAAGAGACCCAGTACTTC. Amino acid sequence: CAWSRGQGQETQYF.

CDR3 in DNA: TGTGCCATCAGTGAGTCGGGCGGGGCGCGTTCACCCCTCCACTTT. Translated, it gives CAISESGGARSPLHF. V and J are TRBV10-3 and TRBJ1-6, with D tentatively TRBD1 (5 bases). The CDR3 runs to 15 residues. Trimming cost V 0 bases and J 9 bases, with 12 bases left between them. Germline CDR1 reads ENHRY; CDR2 reads SYGVKD.

The chain employs TRBV2 and TRBJ1-6, with 9 positions matching TRBD1. From germline, CDR1 is SNHLY and CDR2 FYNNEI. V shed 4 bases, J shed 10 bases, and the junction held 5 bases outside the gene matches. This CDR3 has 14 residues. This CDR3 is CASSADRGNSPLHF. CDR3 in DNA: TGTGCCAGCAGTGCGGACAGGGGCAACTCACCCCTCCACTTT.

The table lists this clone with a count of one. J is TRBJ1-4 and V is TRBV15; D ambiguous. V was cut by 0 bases and J by 5 bases, with 10 bases left in between. The CDR3 has 15 residues. CDR1 is LNHNV, CDR2 YYDKDF, per germline (reference sequence). The chain's CDR3 is CATSRDRVENEKLFF. The CDR3 DNA reads TGTGCCACCAGCAGAGATAGGGTTGAGAATGAAAAACTGTTTTTT.

The chain is built from TRBV5-1 and TRBJ2-7; a weak D match, TRBD1 (5 bases). Germline values: CDR1 SGHRS, CDR2 YFSETQ. The CDR3 consists of 13 residues. Trimming removed 3 bases at V and 2 bases at J, with 9 bases between. The DNA of the CDR3 is TGCGCCAGCAGCTCAACAGGAACCTACGAGCAGTACTTC. Its translation is CASSSTGTYEQYF.

The genes are TRBV30 and TRBJ1-1; TRBD1 is a possible D gene (5 bases). Germline V gives CDR1 GTSNPN, CDR2 SVGIG (reference sequence). V was pared by 5 bases and J by 4 bases, with 17 bases between. The CDR3 length is 14 residues. As DNA, the CDR3 is TGTGCCTGGGGTAAGGACACCCAGCTCACTGAAGCTTTCTTT. Its protein is CAWGKDTQLTEAFF.